This record concerns one T cell receptor (beta chain) sequence. Which antigen it targets is not known. The sample holds no much larger clone one base away, and base qualities are not on file. This sample was included in a study of T cell responses to AZD1222 COVID-19 vaccine (dated by TCRdb to the early 2020s). About the study as a whole: AZD1222 recipients given second doses at about 4 weeks or at about 12 weeks were pooled, since spike-specific TCR depth and breadth were not found to differ between the two schedules. TCR sequencing covered roughly 230 trial participants: 200 to 210 given two doses of AZD1222 and approximately 25 given two doses of MenACWY control vaccine. Enrollment into the trials was organized by age into subgroups of 18-55, 56-69 and 70-plus years, and those subgroups contained roughly 150, 30 and 60 TCR-sequenced participants, respectively.

The CDR3 regions of human TCRbeta chains were analyzed by immunosequencing. From the authors' description of their analysis: Repertoire TCRs were checked for matches against a reference library of SARS-CoV-2-specific TCRs that had been generated using the MIRA antigen-specificity platform. Breadth meant the fraction of unique TCRs that were SARS-CoV-2-associated, whereas depth meant the fraction of total T cells that were SARS-CoV-2-associated. Each spike-specific TCR was assigned to its reactive spike region and to a CD4 or CD8 class using the MIRA data. Log10-transformed breadth and depth values were compared by one-way ANOVA with Sidak's multiple comparisons tests. Drawn from immuneACCESS, this table holds only the in-frame rearrangements with V and J called that TCRdb kept. Clones are partly lost; checked studies trace under half to an unresolved V gene and leave the rest unexplained. That table furnishes V, J and clone size, whereas the DNA furnished D and trimming. This sample has some 96,000 clones in its table, and roughly 88% of those were observed once. The ten top clones hold about 2.9% of the sample.

This specimen's time point label, per the study, means: baseline before first vaccination. The vaccinee samples were drawn from two UK trials, COV001 and COV002, one of which was a single-blind randomized controlled phase 2/3 trial testing AZD1222 (ChAdOx1 nCoV-19) in healthy adults. For TCRbeta chain sequencing, PBMC samples from trial participants were taken at day 0 and at day 28 after the second dose. The research as a whole found: A significant rise in spike-specific TCR breadth and depth was observed after two AZD1222 doses relative to day 0 and relative to MenACWY recipients. The 56-69-year group was small, and its depth increase did not reach significance, likely because of low power. Because no day 14 peak-response samples were available, the repertoires could be characterized only after the peak T cell response. Participants were mostly white British, with more females than males. The authors suggested clonal diversity may have been underestimated. Vaccine-associated CD4 TCRs spanned the whole spike protein, with dominant responses in regions 160-218 and 743-854. Epitopes outside the regions mutated in the B.1.351 and B.1.1.7 variants were reportedly recognized by nearly half of the unique spike-specific TCRs. Conclusions about previously exposed vaccinees are limited, since just five or six AZD1222 recipients were seropositive for SARS-CoV-2 at baseline.

The source was peripheral blood, collected on day 0 of AZD1222 vaccination. The receptor was derived from an adult in good health.

The CDR3 amino acid sequence is: CASSPAFGSGRHTEAFF. The DNA sequence is TGTGCCAGTAGTCCGGCGTTCGGCAGCGGTCGGCACACTGAAGCTTTCTTT. The rearranged chain carries TRBV19 and TRBJ1-1; the D gene remains uncertain. V is cut by 5 bases and J by 3 bases, and the space between the germline ends is 22 bases. The germline V gene (reference sequence) sets CDR1 to LNHDA and CDR2 to SQIVND. From cysteine to phenylalanine, the CDR3 is 17 amino acids long. Solely the CDR3 DNA is kept, with 51 bases framed from the first base.